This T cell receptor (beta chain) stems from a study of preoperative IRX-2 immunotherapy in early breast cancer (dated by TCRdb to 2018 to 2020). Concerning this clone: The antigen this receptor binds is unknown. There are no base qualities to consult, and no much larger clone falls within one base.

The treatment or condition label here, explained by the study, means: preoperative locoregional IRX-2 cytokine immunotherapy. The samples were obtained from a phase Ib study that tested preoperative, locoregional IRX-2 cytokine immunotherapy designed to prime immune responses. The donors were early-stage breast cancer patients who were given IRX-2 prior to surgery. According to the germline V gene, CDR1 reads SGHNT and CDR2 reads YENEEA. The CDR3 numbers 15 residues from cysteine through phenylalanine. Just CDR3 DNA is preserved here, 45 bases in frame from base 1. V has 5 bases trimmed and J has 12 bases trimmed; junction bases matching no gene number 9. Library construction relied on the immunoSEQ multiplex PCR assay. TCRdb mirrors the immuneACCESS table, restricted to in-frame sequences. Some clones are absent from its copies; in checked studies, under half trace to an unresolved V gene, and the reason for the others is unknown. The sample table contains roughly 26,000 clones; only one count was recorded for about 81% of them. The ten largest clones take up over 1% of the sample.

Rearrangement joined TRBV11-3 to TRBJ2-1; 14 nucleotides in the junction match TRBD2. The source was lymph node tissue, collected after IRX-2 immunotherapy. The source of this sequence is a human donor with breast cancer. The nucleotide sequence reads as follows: TGTGCCAGCAGCCCCGGGACTAGCGGGGGAAGCGGGCAGTTCTTC. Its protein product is CASSPGTSGGSGQFF. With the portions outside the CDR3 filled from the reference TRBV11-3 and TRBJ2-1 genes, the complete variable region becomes EAGVVQSPRYKIIEKKQPVAFWCNPISGHNTLYWYLQNLGQGPELLIRYENEEAVDDSQLPKDRFSAERLKGVDSTLKIQPAELGDSAVYLCASSPGTSGGSGQFFGPGTRLTVL.